The 32 T cell receptor beta chains below were found in one sample sequenced in a study of early T cells in non-severe SARS-CoV-2 infection. TCRdb ran MiXCR on the 5' RACE reads and lists one entry per CDR3 protein. The table records tens of thousands of distinct CDR3 sequences, 3.5% to 5.5% of them present only once. The source was whole blood, collected at baseline. These receptors were obtained from an adult who was a healthcare worker with PCR-confirmed SARS-CoV-2 infection or an uninfected control (not recorded which).

Judged by abundance, this clonotype is medium-sized. The chain employs TRBV30 and TRBJ1-1; D gene uncertain. The V gene's germline CDR1 is GTSNPN and CDR2 SVGIG (reference sequence). The germline V and J ends were trimmed by 4 bases and 0 bases, with 9 bases remaining between them. The CDR3 loop spans 13 amino acids. CDR3 region: CAWKENMNTEAFF. DNA for the CDR3: TGTGCCTGGAAGGAGAACATGAACACTGAAGCTTTCTTT.

This clonotype was recorded many times. The rearrangement joins TRBV7-6 to TRBJ2-1, with 12 bases identical to TRBD2. Looked up from germline, CDR1 is SGHVS and CDR2 is FNYEAQ. V lost 5 bases, J lost 7 bases, and 9 bases stayed unmatched. This CDR3 comprises 16 residues. The CDR3 DNA reads as TGTGCCAGCAGCCAGATACTAGCGGGAGGTCCGAATGAGCAGTTCTTC. Its translation is CASSQILAGGPNEQFF. The full variable domain, its missing parts supplied by reference TRBV7-6 and TRBJ2-1, is GAGVSQSPRYKVTKRGQDVALRCDPISGHVSLYWYRQALGQGPEFLTYFNYEAQQDKSGLPNDRFSAERPEGSISTLTIQRTEQRDSAMYRCASSQILAGGPNEQFFGPGTRLTVL.

Ten or more counts support this clonotype. V is TRBV5-1 and J is TRBJ2-2, with 8 bases that match TRBD2. Trimming cost V 4 bases and J 2 bases; bases outside gene matches: 4. This CDR3 is built from 15 residues. CDR1 is SGHRS, CDR2 YFSETQ, per germline. The CDR3 nucleotides read TGCGCCAGCAGCGCGGGGGGACTTAACACCGGGGAGCTGTTTTTT. It yields the protein CASSAGGLNTGELFF.

This clonotype was detected many times. V gene TRBV20-1 combines with J gene TRBJ2-7, with a possible D match to TRBD2 (6 bases). The CDR3 has 11 residues. From germline, CDR1 is DFQATT and CDR2 SNEGSKA (reference sequence). The V end lost 6 bases, the J end lost 10 bases, and 16 bases lay between the germline ends. The chain's CDR3 is CSAPSGTPQYF. The DNA of the CDR3 is TGCAGTGCCCCTTCGGGGACTCCACAGTACTTC.

The V and J genes are TRBV7-3 and TRBJ2-5, with D maybe TRBD2 (5 bases). The V end lost 6 bases, the J end lost 4 bases, and 12 bases lay between the germline ends. Germline CDR1 reads SGHTA; CDR2 reads FQGTGA. This CDR3 is 13 amino acids long. CDR3 in amino acids: CASSAAGRETQYF. Written as DNA, the CDR3 is TGTGCCAGCAGTGCGGCGGGTCGAGAGACCCAGTACTTC.

This clonotype was seen repeatedly, ten times or more. The chain has TRBV25-1 and TRBJ1-6, with 9 bases matching TRBD1. Germline V lookup: CDR1 MGHDK, CDR2 SYGVNS. The ends lost 6 bases at V and 5 bases at J; junction bases unmatched: 2. The CDR3 is 14 residues long. The CDR3 here is CASRGTGNNSPLHF. CDR3 in DNA: TGTGCCAGCAGGGGGACAGGGAATAATTCACCCCTCCACTTT. Variable domain in full (rest from reference TRBV25-1 and TRBJ1-6): EADIYQTPRYLVIGTGKKITLECSQTMGHDKMYWYQQDPGMELHLIHYSYGVNSTEKGDLSSESTVSRIRTEHFPLTLESARPSHTSQYLCASRGTGNNSPLHFGNGTRLTVT.

The chain has TRBV19 and TRBJ2-2; D is possibly TRBD2 (6 bases). The CDR3 consists of 15 residues. Germline assignment: CDR1 LNHDA and CDR2 SQIVND (reference sequence). The V end was cut by 7 bases, the J end by 3 bases, with 15 bases between. The CDR3 DNA reads as TGTGCCAGTACCGACTTCCGGGACTACACCGGGGAGCTGTTTTTT. This encodes CASTDFRDYTGELFF.

This clonotype showed up just a few times. V gene TRBV7-9 combines with J gene TRBJ2-5; 10 nucleotides line up with TRBD2. The CDR3 is made up of 15 amino acids. The trim removed 5 bases at V and 5 bases at J, leaving 8 bases unmatched. Germline-derived CDR1 and CDR2 are SEHNR and FQNEAQ (reference sequence). The CDR3 sequence is CASSRGPGLAETQYF. In nucleotides, the CDR3 is TGTGCCAGCAGCAGGGGACCGGGACTAGCGGAGACCCAGTACTTC.

The rearrangement links TRBV11-3 to TRBJ2-1; 9 nucleotides agree with TRBD2. V lost 3 bases and J lost 6; bases outside the gene matches: 3. Germline CDR1 reads SGHNT; CDR2 reads YENEEA. This CDR3 has 14 amino acids. CDR3 nucleotides: TGTGCCAGCAGCTTGCTAGCGGGGTCCAATGAGCAGTTCTTC. This translates into CASSLLAGSNEQFF.

In this sample, this clonotype turned up many times. The CDR3 region is CASSRDRGFSPLHF. Written as DNA, the CDR3 is TGCGCCAGCAGCCGGGACAGGGGGTTTTCACCCCTCCACTTT. The chain carries TRBV5-1 and TRBJ1-6, with 11 bases matching TRBD1. CDR1 and CDR2 from the germline V gene are SGHRS and YFSETQ. J was trimmed by 9 bases and V by 4 bases; bases with no gene match: 3. This CDR3 is 14 amino acids long.

This clonotype was picked up many times. This rearrangement joins TRBV9 to TRBJ2-5; TRBD2 might be the D (6 bases). V was cut by 6 bases and J by 2 bases, with 17 bases left in between. The germline gives CDR1 SGDLS, CDR2 YYNGEE. The CDR3 has 15 residues. CDR3 bases: TGTGCCAGCACCTTAGGTGGGACTCTACAAGAGACCCAGTACTTC. Translation: CASTLGGTLQETQYF.

This clonotype was counted between two and nine times. V is TRBV20-1 and J is TRBJ1-2; no clear D gene. The CDR3 has 13 amino acids. V was trimmed by 0 bases and J by 5 bases, leaving 10 bases between them. CDR1 is DFQATT and CDR2 is SNEGSKA in the germline V gene (reference sequence). The CDR3, as DNA: TGCAGTGCTAGAGAAGGCGGGTTATATGGCTACACCTTC. This codes for CSAREGGLYGYTF.

Many counts were recorded for this clonotype. The chain couples TRBV30 to TRBJ2-3, with no clear D. Germline V gene data show CDR1 as GTSNPN and CDR2 as SVGIG (reference sequence). The CDR3 runs 11 residues. Between the trimmed V and J ends, which lost 8 bases and 7 bases, there was a span of 13 bases. The CDR3 is CAGIRTNTQYF. Written as DNA, the CDR3 is TGTGCCGGTATTAGGACGAATACGCAGTATTTT.

The table lists this clonotype with many counts. The chain's CDR3 is CASSRQTDNEKLFF. CDR3 bases: TGTGCCAGCAGCAGACAGACGGATAATGAAAAACTGTTTTTT. The chain combines TRBV7-9 with TRBJ1-4; possibly TRBD1 for D (5 bases). CDR1 SEHNR and CDR2 FQNEAQ come from the germline V gene (reference sequence). V lost 5 bases, J lost 4 bases, and 11 bases lay in between. The CDR3 sequence is 14 residues long.

This clonotype was seen at least ten times. The chain is built from TRBV30 and TRBJ1-3; D is possibly TRBD1 (5 bases). CDR1 and CDR2 (germline): GTSNPN, SVGIG (reference sequence). Trimming removed 8 bases at V and 4 bases at J, with 9 bases between. The CDR3 loop spans 11 amino acids. This CDR3 is CAGASGNTIYF. CDR3 nucleotide sequence: TGTGCCGGGGCATCAGGAAACACCATATATTTT.

This clonotype showed up many times. The chain recombines TRBV9 with TRBJ2-1; possible D gene TRBD2, 7 bases. Between the trimmed V and J ends, which lost 3 bases and 7 bases, there was a span of 14 bases. The length of the CDR3 is 14 residues. Germline CDR1 is SGDLS and CDR2 is YYNGEE. The CDR3 DNA is TGTGCCAGCAGCGCCGGGGGGCAGGGAAATGAGCAGTTCTTC. It specifies CASSAGGQGNEQFF.

The sample holds many counts of this clonotype. The chain is built from TRBV6-1 and TRBJ2-2, with unresolved D. V was trimmed by 4 bases and J by 1 base, leaving 7 bases between them. The CDR3 has 14 amino acids. CDR1 MNHNS and CDR2 SASEGT come from the germline V gene. The CDR3 DNA reads TGTGCCAGCAGTGCCACAAGGAACACCGGGGAGCTGTTTTTT. The encoded protein is CASSATRNTGELFF.

The rearrangement joins TRBV6-1 to TRBJ2-6; D unresolved. Trimming took off 9 bases at V and 0 bases at J, with 12 bases between the two ends. Germline CDR1 MNHNS, CDR2 SASEGT. The CDR3 runs to 15 residues. The CDR3 protein is CASIPENSGANVLTF. Written as DNA, the CDR3 is TGTGCCAGTATACCAGAGAACTCTGGGGCCAACGTCCTGACTTTC.

The chain employs TRBV12-3 or TRBV12-4 and TRBJ2-7, with 13 nucleotides matching TRBD2. Trimming removed 8 bases from V and 13 bases from J; junction bases left unmatched: 11. This CDR3 has 13 residues. CDR3 DNA: TGTGCCAGCCGACTAGCGGGGGGACCCCATCCCTACTTC. Protein: CASRLAGGPHPYF.

Note on this clonotype: This may stem from a read error, because a much larger clone lies one nucleotide away. The chain employs TRBV7-7 and TRBJ2-3, with D perhaps TRBD2 (7 bases). Germline loops: CDR1 SSHAT, CDR2 FNYEAQ (reference sequence). CDR3 length: 15 amino acids. This CDR3 reads CASSLVGGGTDTQYF. CDR3 in DNA: TGTGCTAGCAGTCTCGTAGGGGGGGGCACAGATACGCAGTATTTT.

This clonotype was counted at least ten times. This chain joins TRBV5-1 and TRBJ1-5; D perhaps matches TRBD1 (5 bases). This CDR3 contains 15 residues. The ends were cut back, 4 bases at V and 6 bases at J, with 17 bases in the middle. In germline, CDR1 is SGHRS, CDR2 YFSETQ. CDR3 nucleotide sequence: TGCGCCAGCAGCCCTGACCGGGGCGGGAGTCAGCCCCAGCATTTT. It yields the protein CASSPDRGGSQPQHF. The entire variable domain, with the rest obtained from reference TRBV5-1 and TRBJ1-5, is as follows: KAGVTQTPRYLIKTRGQQVTLSCSPISGHRSVSWYQQTPGQGLQFLFEYFSETQRNKGNFPGRFSGRQFSNSRSEMNVSTLELGDSALYLCASSPDRGGSQPQHFGDGTRLSIL.

Many counts were recorded for this clonotype. The chain recombines TRBV25-1 with TRBJ2-5, with D perhaps matching TRBD2 (6 bases). This CDR3 comprises 16 residues. The germline CDR1 and CDR2 sequences are MGHDK and SYGVNS. V gave up 0 bases and J gave up 3 bases, with 14 bases separating them. In DNA form, the CDR3 reads TGTGCCAGCAGTGAATACAGGGCCTGGGGGGAAGAGACCCAGTACTTC. Protein product: CASSEYRAWGEETQYF.

This clonotype has at least ten counts. CDR3 amino acids: CASSLNPPPPNYGYTF. The CDR3 nucleotides are TGTGCCAGCAGCTTAAATCCTCCGCCGCCCAACTATGGCTACACCTTC. This chain links TRBV7-3 with TRBJ1-2, with D unclear. Per the germline V gene, CDR1 is SGHTA and CDR2 is FQGTGA. Trimming pared 1 base from V and 2 bases from J, leaving 14 bases between. The length of the CDR3 is 16 residues.

This clonotype was observed many times. This CDR3 reads CASSYRDWSNEKLFF. CDR3 coding DNA: TGTGCCAGCAGTTACCGGGATTGGAGTAATGAAAAACTGTTTTTT. The rearrangement joins TRBV6-5 to TRBJ1-4; D gene unclear. In germline, CDR1 is MNHEY, CDR2 SVGAGI. The CDR3 has 15 residues. Trimming removed 2 bases at V and 4 bases at J, with 11 bases between.

At least ten counts were recorded for this clonotype. The chain combines TRBV10-3 with TRBJ1-2; 7 nucleotides line up with TRBD1. This CDR3 contains 13 residues. V shed 4 bases, J shed 6 bases, and the junction held 5 bases outside the gene matches. Germline assignment: CDR1 ENHRY and CDR2 SYGVKD. CDR3 coding DNA: TGTGCCATCAGTGGGGGACAGCTGGATGGCTACACCTTC. Translation gives CAISGGQLDGYTF.

This clonotype was observed at least ten times. This chain uses TRBV12-3 or TRBV12-4 with TRBJ1-2, with TRBD1 identical over 9 bases. The CDR3 has 15 residues. After removal of 6 bases from V and 2 bases from J, the junction contained 7 bases not matched to a gene. In DNA form, the CDR3 reads TGTGCCAGCAGGCGGACAGGGGCAAAGAACTATGGCTACACCTTC. As protein: CASRRTGAKNYGYTF.

This clonotype was observed a handful of times. This chain links TRBV6-2 or TRBV6-3 with TRBJ2-7; no clear D gene. The CDR3 spans 14 residues. Trimming shortened V by 5 bases and J by 3 bases, and 14 bases separated the two germline ends. Germline V gene lookup returns CDR1 MNHEY and CDR2 SVGEGT. CDR3 in DNA: TGTGCCAGCAGTCCCGTTTCATTACTCTACGAGCAGTACTTC. This translates into CASSPVSLLYEQYF.

The table lists this clonotype with many counts. This rearrangement joins TRBV3-1 to TRBJ2-3; D perhaps matches TRBD1 (5 bases). The V end was cut by 1 base, the J end by 4 bases, with 9 bases between. Germline-derived CDR1 and CDR2 are LGHDT and YNNKEL (reference sequence). The CDR3 is 14 amino acids. DNA of the CDR3: TGTGCCAGCAGCCAAGTAGGGGCGGCAGATACGCAGTATTTT. It translates to CASSQVGAADTQYF.

The sample holds many counts of this clonotype. The V call is TRBV28, the J call TRBJ2-1; 8 bases map to TRBD1. The CDR3 length is 16 residues. CDR1 MDHEN and CDR2 SYDVKM come from the germline V gene. The V gene end was trimmed by 2 bases and the J gene end by 10 bases; junction bases not matched to a gene: 13. CDR3 DNA sequence: TGTGCCAGCAGTTTACGGGCAGGGGGCTTGATCGGGGAGCAGTTCTTC. Its translation is CASSLRAGGLIGEQFF.

This clonotype has a count of ten or more. The chain couples TRBV29-1 to TRBJ1-3; weak D call: TRBD1 (6 bases). The V gene's germline CDR1 is SQVTM and CDR2 ANQGSEA. V was pared by 4 bases and J by 3 bases, with 13 bases between. The CDR3 has 14 amino acids. CDR3 in amino acids: CSVAGRGGGNTIYF. The CDR3 nucleotides read TGCAGCGTTGCGGGCAGGGGTGGTGGAAACACCATATATTTT.

This clonotype came up a few times. The genes are TRBV6-5 and TRBJ2-2; TRBD1 or TRBD2 may be the D gene (5 bases each). The germline V and J ends were trimmed by 6 bases and 5 bases, with 19 bases remaining between them. Germline V gene data show CDR1 as MNHEY and CDR2 as SVGAGI. There are 16 residues in the CDR3. CDR3 in amino acids: CASSYASGSTTGELFF. CDR3 sequence (DNA): TGTGCCAGCAGCTACGCCTCAGGGAGTACGACCGGGGAGCTGTTTTTT.

This clonotype was found a few times. The chain employs TRBV27 and TRBJ2-7; 7 nucleotides agree with TRBD2. CDR3 length: 14 amino acids. Germline trimming cut 4 bases from V and 3 bases from J; bases unmatched to any gene: 6. Germline lookup yields CDR1 MNHEY and CDR2 SMNVEV (reference sequence). The CDR3 DNA reads TGTGCCAGCAGTTCACCGGGACTACTCTACGAGCAGTACTTC. It is translated as CASSSPGLLYEQYF.